This T cell receptor (beta chain) came from a study of T cell repertoires in cytomegalovirus infection. The wider study: CMV infection and matching HLA type were both indicated by public TCR beta signatures.

With respect to this clonotype: Its antigen is not known. Since a much larger clone is just one base distant, this may be a read error.

This CDR3 is built from 14 residues. Between the trimmed V and J ends, which lost 2 bases and 5 bases, there was a span of 13 bases. In TCRdb, the reads were re-called with MiXCR into one record per CDR3 protein. The table shows approximately 500,000 distinct CDR3 sequences, with 16% occurring only once. Overall study findings and caveats: Clonotype analysis showed dominance of the ex vivo response by HLA-C-restricted CMV-specific TCR beta clonotypes.

What was sequenced was CD8+ T cells from PBMCs. The gene calls are TRBV12-3 or TRBV12-4 and TRBJ2-7, with unresolved D. This receptor was obtained from a human donor in good health (CMV status not recorded). Some clones in this sample may be carry-over from other donors' samples. Here the CDR3 reads CASSLPDWNHEQYF. As DNA, the CDR3 is TGTGCCAGCAGTTTACCCGACTGGAACCACGAGCAGTACTTC.